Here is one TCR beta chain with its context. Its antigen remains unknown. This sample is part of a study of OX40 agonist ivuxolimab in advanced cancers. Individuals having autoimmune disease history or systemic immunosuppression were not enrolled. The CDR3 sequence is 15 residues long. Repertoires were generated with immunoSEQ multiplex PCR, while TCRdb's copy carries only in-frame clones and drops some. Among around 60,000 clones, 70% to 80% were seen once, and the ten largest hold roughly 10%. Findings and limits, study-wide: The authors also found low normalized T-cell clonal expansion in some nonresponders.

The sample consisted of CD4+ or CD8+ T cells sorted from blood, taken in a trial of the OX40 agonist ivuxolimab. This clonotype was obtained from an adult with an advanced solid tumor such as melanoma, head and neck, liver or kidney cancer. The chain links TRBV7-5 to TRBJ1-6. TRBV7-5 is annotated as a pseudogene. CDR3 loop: CVRSVRGSGNSPLHF. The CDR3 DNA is TGTGTCAGAAGCGTCCGGGGGTCGGGTAATTCACCCCTCCACTTT.